This is a list of T cell receptor beta chains from one sample in a study of patients and donors after allogeneic stem cell transplantation. In TCRdb, the RT-PCR reads were re-called with MiXCR into one record per CDR3 protein. Of roughly 250,000 distinct CDR3 sequences detected, roughly 15% appear once; the ten largest clones hold 9.5% to 13%. Sequencing input: blood, either unsorted or a sorted T cell fraction (not recorded which). These receptors were collected from a human donor who was either an allogeneic HSCT recipient or a stem cell or donor lymphocyte infusion donor (not recorded which). It is not recorded whose cells these are; they may come from a transplant donor. Each CDR3 is given with its conserved first and last residue. A D gene is named only where the DNA matches it firmly. Where a row states a size, it is once, few, many or the class of an expanded clone; other rows omit it.

>TRBV24-1|TRBJ2-1|many|NA
CATSDRSIPGSYNEQFF
TGTGCCACCAGTGATCGGAGCATCCCGGGCTCCTACAATGAGCAGTTCTTC
>TRBV20-1|TRBJ2-3|medium-sized|NA
CSALLTDTQYF
TGCAGTGCTCTCCTCACAGATACGCAGTATTTT
>TRBV18|TRBJ2-3|many|TRBD2
CASSPVSTGLAGSTDTQYF
TGTGCCAGCTCACCAGTATCGACCGGACTAGCGGGGAGCACAGATACGCAGTATTTT
>TRBV20-1|TRBJ1-2|many|NA
CSASPRPKVGYTF
TGCAGTGCTAGCCCCCGCCCAAAGGTTGGCTACACCTTC
>TRBV19|TRBJ2-4|NA|TRBD2
CASSSGLAGGPVNIQYF
TGTGCCAGTAGTTCTGGACTAGCGGGAGGGCCTGTAAACATTCAGTACTTC
>TRBV12-3/TRBV12-4|TRBJ2-5|few|TRBD2
CASSPGTSGRETQYF
TGTGCCAGCAGCCCCGGGACTAGCGGGAGGGAGACCCAGTACTTC
>TRBV3-1|TRBJ2-7|many|NA
CASGGIYEQYF
TGTGCCAGCGGAGGTATCTACGAGCAGTACTTC
>TRBV3-1|TRBJ1-2|NA|NA
CASSKRLTGHGYTF
TGTGCCAGCAGCAAGCGACTCACAGGGCATGGCTACACCTTC
>TRBV19|TRBJ1-1|NA|NA
CASSMRGTMNTEAFF
TGTGCCAGTAGTATGCGGGGGACCATGAACACTGAAGCTTTCTTT
>TRBV20-1|TRBJ2-1|few|TRBD2
CSAASGGPPSYNEQFF
TGCAGTGCCGCCAGCGGGGGCCCCCCCTCCTACAATGAGCAGTTCTTC
>TRBV2|TRBJ1-5|few|TRBD1
CASSALGQGAVQPQHF
TGTGCCAGCAGTGCACTAGGACAGGGGGCCGTTCAGCCCCAGCATTTT
>TRBV2|TRBJ2-1|NA|NA
CASSEGNGAYNEQFF
TGTGCCAGCAGTGAAGGTAATGGGGCTTACAATGAGCAGTTCTTC
>TRBV5-1|TRBJ2-5|NA|TRBD2
CASSLVLRLAGGGQETQYF
TGCGCCAGCAGCTTGGTGCTCCGGCTAGCGGGCGGGGGTCAAGAGACCCAGTACTTC
>TRBV5-6|TRBJ2-1|NA|TRBD2
CASSLNAGGSNEQFF
TGTGCCAGCAGCTTGAATGCGGGAGGGAGCAATGAGCAGTTCTTC
>TRBV18|TRBJ2-7|many|NA
CASSVQGPPNYEQYF
TGTGCCAGCTCAGTACAGGGCCCGCCAAACTACGAGCAGTACTTC
>TRBV19|TRBJ2-1|NA|NA
CASSPGSAYNEQFF
TGTGCCAGTAGCCCCGGGAGTGCCTACAATGAGCAGTTCTTC
>TRBV2|TRBJ2-7|NA|TRBD2
CASSEARRGGEQYF
TGTGCCAGCAGTGAAGCGCGACGGGGGGGCGAGCAGTACTTC
>TRBV29-1|TRBJ2-3|many|TRBD2
CSGRTRLDTQYF
TGCAGCGGGCGGACTAGATTAGATACGCAGTATTTT
>TRBV20-1|TRBJ2-1|few|TRBD2
CSARDFRTSGYNEQFF
TGCAGTGCTAGAGATTTTAGGACTAGCGGATACAATGAGCAGTTCTTC
>TRBV27|TRBJ2-3|few|NA
CASQGPIGADTQYF
TGTGCCAGCCAGGGGCCAATCGGCGCAGATACGCAGTATTTT
>TRBV5-1|TRBJ2-1|many|TRBD2
CASSSGRNNEQFF
TGCGCCAGCTCTAGCGGGAGGAACAATGAGCAGTTCTTC
>TRBV20-1|TRBJ2-5|NA|TRBD2
CSASLAGVQETQYF
TGCAGTGCTAGTCTGGCGGGGGTACAAGAGACCCAGTACTTC
>TRBV7-2|TRBJ2-7|few|NA
CASSLGPLEQYF
TGTGCCAGCAGCTTAGGTCCGCTAGAGCAGTACTTC
>TRBV7-6|TRBJ2-1|many|TRBD2
CASSRLAGSYNEQFF
TGTGCCAGCAGCCGACTAGCGGGCTCCTACAATGAGCAGTTCTTC
>TRBV6-1|TRBJ2-5|few|TRBD2
CASRVAGGQETQYF
TGTGCCAGCAGGGTAGCGGGGGGCCAAGAGACCCAGTACTTC
>TRBV12-3/TRBV12-4|TRBJ1-4|few|TRBD1
CASSLYRGSEKLFF
TGTGCCAGCAGTTTATACAGGGGAAGCGAAAAACTGTTTTTT
>TRBV10-3|TRBJ2-5|NA|TRBD2
CAISNRGLAGGETQYF
TGTGCCATCAGTAACCGGGGACTAGCGGGGGGAGAGACCCAGTACTTC
>TRBV20-1|TRBJ1-2|NA|NA
CSAKGVYGRSYGYTF
TGCAGTGCGAAGGGGGTCTATGGGAGGAGCTATGGCTACACCTTC
>TRBV7-9|TRBJ2-2|many|TRBD2
CASSSTSGSIGELFF
TGTGCCAGCAGCTCTACTAGCGGGAGTATCGGGGAGCTGTTTTTT
>TRBV19|TRBJ1-1|many|TRBD1
CASMTTGGLTEAFF
TGTGCCAGTATGACGACAGGGGGCCTCACTGAAGCTTTCTTT
>TRBV10-3|TRBJ1-1|few|TRBD1
CAISEGTGVGAPEAFF
TGTGCCATCAGTGAAGGGACAGGGGTGGGAGCGCCTGAAGCTTTCTTT
>TRBV7-6|TRBJ1-4|few|TRBD1
CASSRTGANEKLFF
TGTGCCAGCAGCCGGACAGGCGCTAATGAAAAACTGTTTTTT
>TRBV4-3|TRBJ1-2|few|NA
CASSQDYGASDGYTF
TGCGCCAGCAGCCAAGATTACGGGGCCTCCGACGGCTACACCTTC
>TRBV20-1|TRBJ1-4|few|TRBD1
CSAYLTGVGEKLFF
TGCAGTGCATACCTTACAGGGGTTGGGGAAAAACTGTTTTTT
>TRBV5-1|TRBJ2-7|few|NA
CASSLLAGQSYEQYF
TGCGCCAGCAGCTTGTTGGCGGGACAGTCCTACGAGCAGTACTTC
>TRBV20-1|TRBJ1-1|few|NA
CSARTTWTDMNTEAFF
TGCAGTGCTAGAACAACGTGGACAGACATGAACACTGAAGCTTTCTTT
>TRBV7-2|TRBJ1-5|NA|TRBD1
CASSLNRQGNQPQHF
TGTGCCAGCAGCTTAAATCGACAGGGGAATCAGCCCCAGCATTTT
>TRBV29-1|TRBJ2-2|many|NA
CSDRQNTGELFF
TGCAGCGACCGACAGAACACCGGGGAGCTGTTTTTT
>TRBV12-3/TRBV12-4|TRBJ1-6|many|NA
CASSLQAVGNSPLHF
TGTGCCAGCAGTTTACAGGCGGTGGGTAATTCACCCCTCCACTTT
>TRBV24-1|TRBJ2-3|few|NA
CATSDGGQRGPGWTDTQYF
TGTGCCACCAGTGATGGAGGACAGAGGGGTCCGGGCTGGACAGATACGCAGTATTTT
>TRBV11-3|TRBJ2-1|many|NA
CASSLRLSGNEQFF
TGTGCCAGCAGCTTAAGGTTGTCAGGCAATGAGCAGTTCTTC
>TRBV5-1|TRBJ2-5|many|TRBD2
CASSSGLAGNQETQYF
TGCGCCAGCAGCTCCGGACTAGCGGGCAACCAAGAGACCCAGTACTTC
>TRBV13|TRBJ2-6|NA|NA
CASSLGGGGSGANVLTF
TGTGCCAGCAGCTTAGGAGGGGGGGGCTCTGGGGCCAACGTCCTGACTTTC
>TRBV30|TRBJ2-3|once|NA
CAWSSSGQPTDTQYF
TGTGCCTGGAGTTCCTCGGGACAACCAACAGATACGCAGTATTTT
>TRBV5-1|TRBJ1-6|many|TRBD1
CASSPGQASNSPLHF
TGCGCCAGCAGCCCTGGACAGGCTAGTAATTCACCCCTCCACTTT
>TRBV19|TRBJ2-1|few|NA
CASSKGGARGGEQFF
TGTGCCAGCTCAAAGGGGGGGGCGCGGGGCGGGGAGCAGTTCTTC
>TRBV27|TRBJ2-7|NA|NA
CASSLAGIRYEQYF
TGTGCCAGCAGTTTAGCAGGGATCCGCTACGAGCAGTACTTC
>TRBV5-8|TRBJ1-2|NA|TRBD1
CASSLYRDRGGYTF
TGTGCCAGCAGCCTATACCGGGACAGGGGAGGCTACACCTTC
>TRBV7-2|TRBJ1-1|many|NA
CASSLFGRAPEAFF
TGTGCCAGCAGCTTATTCGGGAGGGCCCCTGAAGCTTTCTTT
>TRBV27|TRBJ2-7|few|NA
CASTEASGHYEQYF
TGTGCCAGCACCGAAGCATCGGGACACTACGAGCAGTACTTC
>TRBV6-6|TRBJ2-1|few|NA
CASRTVVNEQFF
TGTGCCAGCAGGACGGTAGTCAATGAGCAGTTCTTC
>TRBV5-1|TRBJ2-1|few|TRBD2
CASNVGLAGGLAYNEQFF
TGCGCCAGCAATGTCGGACTAGCGGGAGGGCTGGCCTACAATGAGCAGTTCTTC
>TRBV7-2|TRBJ1-6|few|TRBD1
CASSPRSGGSPLHF
TGTGCCAGCAGCCCACGGTCAGGGGGGTCACCCCTCCACTTT
>TRBV12-3/TRBV12-4|TRBJ2-6|few|NA
CASSLRQGTGANVLTF
TGTGCCAGCAGTTTAAGGCAGGGAACTGGGGCCAACGTCCTGACTTTC
>TRBV10-3|TRBJ2-1|few|TRBD2
CAIRGLASEQFF
TGTGCCATCAGGGGACTAGCCAGTGAGCAGTTCTTC
>TRBV29-1|TRBJ2-7|few|TRBD1
CSAGDRVGEQYF
TGCAGCGCCGGGGACAGGGTCGGGGAGCAGTACTTC
>TRBV24-1|TRBJ2-1|many|TRBD2
CATSDFSGTSGRGEQFF
TGTGCCACCAGTGATTTTTCAGGGACTAGCGGGAGGGGTGAGCAGTTCTTC
>TRBV12-3/TRBV12-4|TRBJ2-2|once|TRBD2
CASSHLPRAGGVGELFF
TGTGCCAGCAGCCATCTCCCCCGGGCGGGAGGGGTCGGGGAGCTGTTTTTT